This entry lists 13 T cell receptor beta chains sequenced from one sample in a study of blood T cell repertoires in COVID-19. Sequencing was performed with immunoSEQ multiplex PCR; in TCRdb, only in-frame clones are kept and a portion is missing. The table lists around 280,000 clones, roughly 90% of them singletons. Sequenced input: peripheral blood. These TCRs come from a woman aged 25 to 39 with COVID-19, enrolled during active disease.

This chain connects TRBV19 to TRBJ1-1, with D possibly matching TRBD1 (6 bases). CDR1 is LNHDA, CDR2 SQIVND, per germline (reference sequence). The V and J ends lost 5 bases and 3 bases respectively, with 13 bases between them. This CDR3 is 14 amino acids long. CDR3 bases: TGTGCCAGTAGTTTTGGACAGACCCACACTGAAGCTTTCTTT. Its translation is CASSFGQTHTEAFF.

The chain links TRBV6-5 to TRBJ1-6; possibly TRBD1 for D (6 bases). Germline V gene sequence: CDR1 MNHEY, CDR2 SVGAGI. Trimming left V 2 bases short and J 7 bases short, with 12 bases between. This CDR3 has 15 residues. CDR3 nucleotide sequence: TGTGCCAGCAGTTACGCACGGACAGTCAATTCACCCCTCCACTTT. Translation gives CASSYARTVNSPLHF.

The chain carries TRBV10-2 and TRBJ2-7; 14 bases are shared with TRBD2. The CDR3 extends over 18 amino acids. Per germline, CDR1 WSHSY and CDR2 SAAADI. Trimming at V came to 3 bases and at J to 4 bases, leaving 11 bases not matched to a gene. DNA for the CDR3: TGCGCCAGCAGTGACGTACCGGGACTAGCGGGGGTCGTTTACGAGCAGTACTTC. Protein sequence: CASSDVPGLAGVVYEQYF.

The V and J genes are TRBV7-9 and TRBJ1-6, with D unresolved. The CDR3 totals 14 residues. CDR1 SEHNR and CDR2 FQNEAQ come from the germline V gene (reference sequence). V was trimmed by 6 bases and J by 4 bases, leaving 10 bases between them. The CDR3 loop is CASSSTSYNSPLHF. In DNA, the CDR3 is TGTGCCAGCAGTTCTACCTCATATAATTCACCCCTCCACTTT.

The chain links TRBV11-2 to TRBJ2-1; 12 bases agree with TRBD2. The CDR3 has 16 residues. CDR1 and CDR2 (germline): SGHAT, FQNNGV. V trimming: 5 bases; J trimming: 8 bases; junction bases outside the gene matches: 10. DNA for the CDR3: TGTGCCAGCAGCCAAGCTAGCGGGGGGGCCTTGGATGAGCAGTTCTTC. Amino acid sequence: CASSQASGGALDEQFF.

This chain connects TRBV2 to TRBJ1-1; D is unresolved. The germline gives CDR1 SNHLY, CDR2 FYNNEI. Trimming took off 2 bases at V and 5 bases at J, with 12 bases between the two ends. CDR3 length: 14 residues. As DNA, the CDR3 is TGTGCCAGCAGTGAACGGCAGACGGGGACTGAAGCTTTCTTT. Protein: CASSERQTGTEAFF.

The chain joins TRBV5-1 to TRBJ1-4; D perhaps matches TRBD1 (5 bases). The germline V and J ends were trimmed by 4 bases and 8 bases, with 21 bases remaining between them. The V gene's germline CDR1 is SGHRS and CDR2 YFSETQ. The CDR3 sequence is 16 residues long. The CDR3 spells CASSQGPAPREEKLFF. DNA of the CDR3: TGCGCCAGCAGCCAGGGCCCCGCGCCCCGGGAGGAAAAACTGTTTTTT.

A single count supports this clone. The genes are TRBV7-8 and TRBJ2-7; TRBD2 agrees at 13 bases. This CDR3 is built from 17 residues. Germline V CDR1 and CDR2: SGHVS, FQNEAQ. The ends lost 5 bases at V and 2 bases at J; junction bases unmatched: 9. In nucleotides, the CDR3 is TGTGCCAGCAGCCCCGGGACTAGCGGGGTGACGACCTACGAGCAGTACTTC. It is translated as CASSPGTSGVTTYEQYF.

The V gene is TRBV5-4, the J gene TRBJ1-3, with a weak D call TRBD1 (5 bases). Per the germline V gene, CDR1 is SGHNT and CDR2 is YYREEE (reference sequence). There are 16 residues in the CDR3. V dropped 2 bases and J dropped 4 bases, with 16 bases sitting between them. The CDR3, as DNA: TGTGCCAGCAGCTTCCCCGGGGGGGGATCCGGAAACACCATATATTTT. This translates into CASSFPGGGSGNTIYF.

The chain joins TRBV30 to TRBJ2-7; TRBD2 agrees at 11 bases. V shed 2 bases and J 7 bases; nucleotides not matched to a gene: 7. This CDR3 has 14 residues. Germline CDR1 reads GTSNPN; CDR2 reads SVGIG (reference sequence). The CDR3 loop is CAWSRGSGGEEQYF. CDR3 sequence (DNA): TGTGCCTGGAGTCGCGGTAGCGGGGGGGAAGAGCAGTACTTC.

J is TRBJ1-4 and V is TRBV14; D possibly corresponds to TRBD1 (6 bases). This CDR3 is built from 18 residues. Germline V gene data show CDR1 as SGHDN and CDR2 as FVKESK. Trimming stripped 3 bases from V and 0 bases from J, with 17 bases between. The CDR3 region has the DNA TGTGCCAGCAGCCAGGAGAGGGGGACACTCGCAACTAATGAAAAACTGTTTTTT. This codes for CASSQERGTLATNEKLFF.

J is TRBJ1-1 and V is TRBV27; D not resolved. Between the trimmed V and J ends, which lost 5 bases and 8 bases, there was a span of 12 bases. There are 12 residues in the CDR3. Germline V gene data show CDR1 as MNHEY and CDR2 as SMNVEV (reference sequence). Written as DNA, the CDR3 is TGTGCCAGCAGTAATCGAGGGAGGGAAGCTTTCTTT. It is translated as CASSNRGREAFF.

With respect to this clone: At one of its ends the junction is not consistent with the germline gene, which may arise from a read error. The chain has TRBV5-4 and TRBJ2-5, with 12 bases that match TRBD2. The CDR3 length is 17 residues. The germline gives CDR1 SGHNT, CDR2 YYREEE (reference sequence). Written as DNA, the CDR3 is TGTGCCAGCAGCTTGGTAACTAGCGGGGGGTATCAAGAGATCCAGTACTTC. Amino acid sequence: CASSLVTSGGYQEIQYF.